Reported below is one TCR beta chain. Its antigen is not yet known. Base qualities are not provided; no much larger clone lies one nucleotide away. The immunoSEQ Assay, a bias-controlled multiplex PCR, was used to amplify TCRbeta CDR3 regions from genomic DNA. The paper's processing steps were these. Nucleated cell counts per sample were estimated from amplification of reference gene primers within the assay. To quantify the absolute abundance of each unique TCRbeta CDR3 rearrangement, sequence reads were collapsed and filtered. Productive Simpson clonality was computed per sample as the square root of Simpson's diversity index over productive rearrangements. The table was pulled from immuneACCESS by TCRdb, which kept in-frame rearrangements only. Such tables lose some clones; where checked, under half of the loss comes from unresolved V genes, and the rest has no known cause. D and trimming come from the DNA, and the V and J calls and clone size come from that table. The sample table contains more than 85,000 clones; only one count was recorded for approximately 78% of them. The ten largest clones represent approximately 15% of the sample.

The germline V end is reduced by 0 bases and the J end by 4 bases; junction bases left unmatched: 8. The germline V gene encodes CDR1 SGDLS and CDR2 YYNGEE. Including cysteine and phenylalanine, the CDR3 has 16 amino acids. Left in the record is the CDR3 DNA by itself, 48 bases read in frame from the first base. The sample comes from a study of blood T cell repertoires in COVID-19 (dated by TCRdb to the early 2020s). Study-level background: Collaborator samples came from the United States, Italy and Spain and covered acute and convalescent phases of COVID-19. Samples came from the ongoing ImmuneRACE study (first 160 participants) plus 1,254 subjects from 6 global collaborators. The repertoires were made available in a free public database intended to serve as a resource for research on the immune response to SARS-CoV-2. The material from the prospective study consisted of cDNA or gDNA derived from T cells, B-cell-depleted T cells, or PBMCs. Sample metadata almost always included a de-identified subject ID, COVID-19 status, age in years and sex. Deeply sampled blood TCRbeta repertoires from subjects exposed to, actively infected with, or recovered from COVID-19 were included in the dataset. HLA class I and class II types, where available, came from metadata supplied by the sample provider rather than from assay-based typing.

Whole blood was collected in K2EDTA tubes by collaborating institutions according to the institutions' own protocols. For TCRbeta analysis, collaborator samples were shipped as frozen whole blood, as isolated PBMCs, or as DNA extracted from either sample type. The full study reports these points: Clinical and demographic metadata were provided uncurated, with the amount varying by source and participant.

This chain is built from TRBV9 and TRBJ2-5, with 8 bases matching TRBD1. The sequence was collected from a woman aged 80 or over with acute or convalescent COVID-19. The specimen was peripheral blood. The CDR3: CASSVAQTGAGETQYF. The base sequence is TGTGCCAGCAGCGTAGCCCAGACAGGGGCGGGAGAGACCCAGTACTTC.